These T cell receptor beta chains were read from a single sample in a study of tumor and adjacent non-tumor tissue in lung cancer. TCRdb re-derived calls from the multiplex PCR reads in MiXCR, one entry per CDR3 protein. The sample has about 110,000 distinct CDR3 sequences, about 87% seen once; the top ten hold 20% to 25%. The sample taken for sequencing was lung tumor tissue. Receptors were obtained from a man aged 65 to 85 with non-small cell lung cancer. Each CDR3 is given with its conserved first and last residue. A D gene is named only where the DNA matches it firmly. Only part of the rows carry a size: once, few, many, or a class if the clone is expanded.

NA | TRBJ1-2 | NA | TRBV29-1 | CIVLQTGAYSYIF | TGCATCGTTCTCCAGACGGGAGCCTATAGTTACATTTTC
TRBD2 | TRBJ2-2 | NA | TRBV6-5 | CASSYSGLAGEYTWELFF | TGTGCCAGCAGTTACTCCGGACTAGCGGGAGAATACACCTGGGAGCTGTTTTTT
NA | TRBJ2-1 | NA | TRBV11-2 | CVSSLHLQDWASYNEQFF | TGTGTGAGCAGCTTACATCTGCAGGACTGGGCCTCCTACAATGAGCAGTTCTTC
TRBD1 | TRBJ2-7 | once | TRBV5-1 | CASSVDRVIYEHYF | TGCGCCAGCAGCGTCGACAGGGTGATCTACGAGCATTACTTC
NA | TRBJ2-3 | NA | TRBV11-2 | CVTSSRSTDTEYF | TGTGTCACGTCTAGTCGGAGCACAGATACGGAGTATTTT
NA | TRBJ2-1 | medium-sized | TRBV29-1 | CSVGTTGYNEQFF | TGCAGCGTTGGAACGACAGGATACAATGAGCAGTTCTTC
TRBD2 | TRBJ2-7 | many | TRBV12-3/TRBV12-4 | CASSFWGGEVGSYEQYF | TGTGCCAGCAGTTTTTGGGGGGGGGAGGTCGGGTCCTACGAGCAGTACTTC
NA | TRBJ2-3 | once | TRBV10-3 | CAISYPGTDMKYF | TGTGCCATCAGTTATCCGGGCACAGATATGAAATATTTT
NA | TRBJ1-1 | NA | TRBV18 | CASSQRSDTEAFF | TGTGCCAGCTCACAAAGGTCGGACACTGAAGCTTTCTTT
NA | TRBJ2-2 | few | TRBV28 | CASSRLAGDNTGELFF | TGTGCCAGCAGTAGGCTAGCTGGGGACAACACCGGGGAGCTGTTTTTT